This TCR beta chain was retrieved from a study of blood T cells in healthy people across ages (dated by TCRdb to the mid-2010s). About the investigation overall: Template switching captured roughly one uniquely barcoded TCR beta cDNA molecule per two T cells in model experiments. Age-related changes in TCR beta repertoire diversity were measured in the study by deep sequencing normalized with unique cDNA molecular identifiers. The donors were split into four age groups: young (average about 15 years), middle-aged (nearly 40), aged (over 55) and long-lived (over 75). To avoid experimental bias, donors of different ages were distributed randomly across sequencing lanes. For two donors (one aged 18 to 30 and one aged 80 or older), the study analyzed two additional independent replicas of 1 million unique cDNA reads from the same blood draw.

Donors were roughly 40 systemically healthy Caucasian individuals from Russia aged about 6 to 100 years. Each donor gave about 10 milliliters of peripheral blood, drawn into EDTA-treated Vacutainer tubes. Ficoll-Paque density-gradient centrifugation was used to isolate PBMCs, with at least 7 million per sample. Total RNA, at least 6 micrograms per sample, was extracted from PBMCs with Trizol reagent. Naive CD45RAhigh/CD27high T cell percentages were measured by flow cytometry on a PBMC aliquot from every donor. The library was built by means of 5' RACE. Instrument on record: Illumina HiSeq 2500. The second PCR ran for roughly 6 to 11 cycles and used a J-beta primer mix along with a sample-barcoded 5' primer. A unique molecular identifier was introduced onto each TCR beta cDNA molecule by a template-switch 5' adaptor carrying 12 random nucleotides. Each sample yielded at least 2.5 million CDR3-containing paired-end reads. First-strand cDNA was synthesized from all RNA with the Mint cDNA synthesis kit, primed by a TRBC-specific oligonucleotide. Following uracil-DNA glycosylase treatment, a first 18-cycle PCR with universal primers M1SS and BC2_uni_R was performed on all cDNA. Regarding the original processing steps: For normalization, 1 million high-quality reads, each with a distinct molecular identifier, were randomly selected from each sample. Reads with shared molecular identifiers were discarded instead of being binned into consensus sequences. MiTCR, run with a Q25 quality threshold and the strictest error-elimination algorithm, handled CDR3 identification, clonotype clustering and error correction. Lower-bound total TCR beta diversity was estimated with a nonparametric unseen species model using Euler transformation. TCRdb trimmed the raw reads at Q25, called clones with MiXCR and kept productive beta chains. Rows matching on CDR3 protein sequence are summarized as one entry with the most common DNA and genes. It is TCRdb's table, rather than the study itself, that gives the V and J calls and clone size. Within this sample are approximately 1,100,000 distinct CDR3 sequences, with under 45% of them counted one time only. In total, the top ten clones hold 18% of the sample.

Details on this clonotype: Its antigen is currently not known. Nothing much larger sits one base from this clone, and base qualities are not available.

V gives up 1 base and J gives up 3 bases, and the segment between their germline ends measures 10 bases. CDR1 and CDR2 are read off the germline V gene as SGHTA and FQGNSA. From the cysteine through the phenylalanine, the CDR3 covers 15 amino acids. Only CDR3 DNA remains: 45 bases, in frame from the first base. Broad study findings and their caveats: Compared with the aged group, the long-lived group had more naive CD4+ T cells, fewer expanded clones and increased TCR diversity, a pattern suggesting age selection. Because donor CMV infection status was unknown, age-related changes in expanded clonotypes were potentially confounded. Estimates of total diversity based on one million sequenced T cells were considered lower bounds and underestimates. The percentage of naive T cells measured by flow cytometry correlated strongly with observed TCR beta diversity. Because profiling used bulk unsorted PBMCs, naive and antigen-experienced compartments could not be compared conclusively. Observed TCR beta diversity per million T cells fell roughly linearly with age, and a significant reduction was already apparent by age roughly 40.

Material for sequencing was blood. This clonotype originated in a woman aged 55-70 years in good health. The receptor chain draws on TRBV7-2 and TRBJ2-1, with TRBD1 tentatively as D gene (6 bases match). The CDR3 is CASSLDRVVYNEQFF. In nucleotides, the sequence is TGTGCCAGCAGCTTAGACAGGGTGGTCTACAATGAGCAGTTCTTC.